One sample yielded the 3 T cell receptor beta chains listed below, sequenced in a study of shared clonotypes between healthy human individuals. Data came from immunoSEQ multiplex PCR; TCRdb stores just in-frame clones and leaves some out. The sample lists about a million clones, approximately 77% seen once, with roughly 0.9% in the top ten. Source material: memory CD4+ T cells from PBMCs. The subset was: CD45RA-negative fraction. The receptors originated from a young man in good health. Some clones in this sample may be carry-over from other donors' samples.

Note on this clone: A far bigger clonotype differs at one base, so this is likely a read error. The chain joins TRBV6-1 to TRBJ2-7; D unresolved. Germline CDR1 and CDR2: MNHNS and SASEGT. The germline V and J ends were trimmed by 3 bases and 6 bases, with 15 bases remaining between them. The CDR3 runs 14 residues. The CDR3 DNA follows: TGTGCCAGCAGTGACAATGGGTCCCCCTCCGAGCAGTACTTC. Amino acids: CASSDNGSPSEQYF.

This clone was counted only a few times. The chain links TRBV28 to TRBJ1-1; no definite D call. Germline V lookup: CDR1 MDHEN, CDR2 SYDVKM. Trimming pared 4 bases from V and 8 bases from J, leaving 20 bases between. The CDR3 is made up of 15 amino acids. As DNA, the CDR3 is TGTGCCAGCAGTTCGAATCTGTTGGTTGGTCCCGAAGCTTTCTTT. This sequence encodes CASSSNLLVGPEAFF.

The rearrangement uses TRBV10-2 and TRBJ1-2, with a weak D call TRBD1 (5 bases). CDR1 WSHSY and CDR2 SAAADI come from the germline V gene. The germline V and J ends were trimmed by 8 bases and 8 bases, with 24 bases remaining between them. CDR3 size: 15 residues. This CDR3 is CASLPDSGSRRGYTF. For the CDR3, the DNA is TGCGCCAGCTTACCCGACAGCGGCTCAAGGAGGGGCTACACCTTC.